Listed below are T cell receptor beta chains from one sample, sequenced in a study of neurological immune-mediated disorders. TCRdb called the 5' RACE reads again in MiXCR, with one record for every CDR3 protein. This table has about 30,000 distinct CDR3 sequences, about 16% appearing once. Sequences were obtained from CD4+ T cells from blood. All receptors come from a female donor with HTLV-1-associated myelopathy (HAM/TSP). The CDR3 runs from the conserved cysteine through the conserved F or W. Fields, in order: V gene, clone size, J gene, D gene, CDR3 protein, CDR3 DNA. D genes are given only for firm matches. Clone size is shown for a subset of rows, as once, few, many or a class of expanded clone.

>TRBV3-1|medium-sized|TRBJ2-3|TRBD2
CASTRGLAYTDTQYF
TGTGCCAGCACAAGGGGACTAGCTTACACAGATACGCAGTATTTT
>TRBV12-3/TRBV12-4|many|TRBJ1-1|-
CASSRDVDTEAFF
TGTGCCAGCAGTAGGGACGTAGACACTGAAGCTTTCTTT
>TRBV6-5|many|TRBJ1-1|-
CASSYRLANTEAFF
TGTGCCAGCAGTTACAGGTTGGCGAACACTGAAGCTTTCTTT
>TRBV3-1|many|TRBJ2-3|-
CASSQPLRGTDTQYF
TGTGCCAGCAGCCAACCTCTTCGGGGGACAGATACGCAGTATTTT
>TRBV28|many|TRBJ1-1|TRBD1
CASSRLGQENTEAFF
TGTGCCAGCAGTAGATTGGGACAGGAGAACACTGAAGCTTTCTTT
>TRBV7-3|many|TRBJ2-1|-
CASSLRVGRGNEQFF
TGTGCCAGCAGCCTTAGAGTTGGACGAGGGAATGAGCAGTTCTTC
>TRBV6-5|many|TRBJ1-3|-
CASSYSAAPSGNTIYF
TGTGCCAGCAGTTACTCGGCAGCGCCTTCTGGAAACACCATATATTTT
>TRBV7-9|many|TRBJ2-3|TRBD1
CASSPQGSPLTDTQYF
TGTGCCAGCAGCCCACAGGGGTCCCCACTCACAGATACGCAGTATTTT
>TRBV5-1|many|TRBJ2-1|TRBD1
CASSATTGDLYNEQFF
TGCGCCAGCAGCGCCACGACAGGGGACCTCTACAATGAGCAGTTCTTC
>TRBV12-3/TRBV12-4|many|TRBJ2-5|-
CASSQGGDQETQYF
TGTGCCAGCAGCCAAGGTGGGGACCAAGAGACCCAGTACTTC
>TRBV20-1|many|TRBJ2-7|-
CSVRRLVYEQYF
TGCAGTGTCAGGAGATTGGTCTACGAGCAGTACTTC
>TRBV7-2|many|TRBJ2-3|TRBD2
CASSLRASGGEDTQYF
TGTGCCAGCAGCTTAAGGGCTAGCGGGGGGGAGGATACGCAGTATTTT
>TRBV20-1|many|TRBJ1-1|-
CTPSGENTEAFF
TGCACTCCCTCGGGGGAGAACACTGAAGCTTTCTTT
>TRBV20-1|many|TRBJ2-3|TRBD2
CSAPLGVGGASTDTQYF
TGCAGTGCTCCCCTCGGAGTCGGGGGGGCTAGCACAGATACGCAGTATTTT
>TRBV18|-|TRBJ2-5|-
CARSPPTANQETQYF
TGTGCCAGATCACCACCGACAGCAAACCAAGAGACACAGTACTTC
>TRBV6-5|-|TRBJ2-1|-
CASSYGYTSNEQFF
TGTGCTAGCAGTTACGGGTACACTTCCAATGAGCAGTTCTTC
>TRBV29-1|many|TRBJ2-3|TRBD1
CSVRTGDDTQYF
TGCAGCGTTCGGACAGGGGATGATACGCAGTATTTT
>TRBV5-1|many|TRBJ2-3|-
CASSLADSVGDTQYF
TGCGCCAGCAGCTTGGCCGATTCAGTAGGAGATACGCAGTATTTT
>TRBV4-1|many|TRBJ2-7|-
CASSQVGTYYEQYF
TGCGCCAGCAGCCAAGTGGGGACCTACTACGAGCAGTACTTC
>TRBV6-2/TRBV6-3|many|TRBJ1-2|-
CASKTAQVYGYTF
TGTGCCAGCAAGACCGCTCAAGTATATGGCTACACCTTC
>TRBV20-1|many|TRBJ2-3|TRBD1
CSARETGGKDTQYF
TGCAGTGCTAGAGAGACAGGGGGTAAAGATACGCAGTATTTT
>TRBV14|many|TRBJ2-1|TRBD2
CASSAPGLAGESSYNEQFF
TGTGCCAGCAGCGCCCCGGGACTAGCGGGCGAAAGCTCCTACAATGAGCAGTTCTTC
>TRBV3-1|many|TRBJ1-5|-
CASSQSGGQPQHF
TGTGCCAGCAGCCAATCCGGGGGTCAGCCCCAGCATTTT